The source of this T cell receptor (beta chain) is a study of blood T cell repertoires in COVID-19. Study at large: The study drew acute and convalescent COVID-19 samples from the United States, Italy and Spain.

The study drew participants aged roughly 18 to 95 years from some 25 US areas. Germline-derived CDR1 and CDR2 are SGHTA and FQGTGA. The CDR3 totals 14 residues. The junction had 3 bases not matched to a gene; V was cut back by 5 bases and J by 4 bases. Sequencing was performed with immunoSEQ multiplex PCR; in TCRdb, only in-frame clones are kept and a portion is missing. The data contain approximately 380,000 clones, approximately 93% of them singletons. The specimen was PBMCs or T cells enriched from blood (not recorded which). This receptor was obtained from a woman in her forties who had been exposed to COVID-19. J is TRBJ2-1 and V is TRBV7-3; TRBD2 agrees at 9 bases. Here the CDR3 reads CASSTGLAYNEQFF. The CDR3 region has the DNA TGTGCCAGCAGCACCGGACTAGCGTACAATGAGCAGTTCTTC.